What follows is one TCR beta chain and its context. What it binds is not known. It was with 60 Vbeta and 13 Jbeta primers that the PCR ran. TCRdb's copy holds only in-frame clones and misses some; the assay was immunoSEQ multiplex PCR. Of around 150,000 clones listed, 70% were seen once; the top ten hold around 4.6%. The data are from a study of cytomegalovirus exposure and HLA in healthy donors. General study findings and limits: Analysis was carried out at a later point, and it linked a missense DCLRE1C variant to TCR beta V- and J-gene trimming. A prior analysis recorded that most TCR beta V segments were productive about 87% or about 30% of the time. Later analysis suggested links between common viral pathogens and several top significant clusters.

After removal of 5 bases from V and 3 bases from J, the junction contained 4 bases not matched to a gene. The CDR3 sequence is 14 residues long. In germline, CDR1 is MNHEY, CDR2 SVGAGI. The receptor's source is a man younger than 30 in good health and CMV-seropositive. Material for sequencing was PBMCs. The chain links TRBV6-5 to TRBJ1-5, with TRBD1 matching 7 bases. CDR3 in amino acids: CASSDTGDNQPQHF. As DNA, the CDR3 is TGTGCCAGCAGTGATACAGGGGACAATCAGCCCCAGCATTTT.